The source of this T cell receptor beta chain is a study of blood T cell repertoires in COVID-19. In the study overall: Donors in the United States, Italy and Spain gave samples during acute or convalescent COVID-19. Nucleic acid was either cDNA or gDNA, and it came from T cells, B-cell-depleted T cells, or PBMCs.

The CDR3 consists of 15 residues. Per germline, CDR1 SGDLS and CDR2 YYNGEE. The V gene end was trimmed by 2 bases and the J gene end by 3 bases; junction bases not matched to a gene: 4. Study processing details: Quantification of nucleated cells was approximated via reference gene primer amplification. The data were produced by immunoSEQ multiplex PCR, yet TCRdb's version contains in-frame clones alone and is incomplete. The V and J calls and the clone size are those of that table, but D and trimming were determined from the DNA. Among over 300,000 clones listed, roughly 89% were seen once. The chain recombines TRBV9 with TRBJ2-3, with 9 bases matching TRBD2. The sequence came from a young man with active or convalescent COVID-19. Sequenced input: peripheral blood. CDR3 region: CASSVSGRITDTQYF. For the CDR3, the DNA is TGTGCCAGCAGCGTGAGCGGGAGGATAACAGATACGCAGTATTTT.